The T cell receptor (beta chain) under discussion was sequenced for a study of sequential checkpoint blockade in melanoma. Study details: Arm A got nivolumab then ipilimumab; arm B the reverse, 1:1. Each arm's sequence ended with maintenance nivolumab.

Study-wide findings and caveats: Clinical benefit was about 30 times likelier when tumor T-cell fraction and clonality increased.

Data came from immunoSEQ multiplex PCR; TCRdb stores just in-frame clones and leaves some out. The table records 2,000 to 2,500 clones, 16% of them present only once. As for treatment: randomized to nivolumab then ipilimumab (arm A) or the reverse (arm B). None of the patients previously received DNA-damaging chemotherapy. In this sample, this clone turned up a few times. Antigen specificity is unknown. Sequenced here: tumor tissue (inferred from file names), sampled from a patient given nivolumab and ipilimumab in sequence. The source of this sequence is a human donor with melanoma.

CDR3 loop: CASSVGGNGYTF. The CDR3 nucleotides read TGTGCCAGCAGCGTAGGGGGGAATGGCTACACCTTC. The chain is built from TRBV9 and TRBJ1-2; a weak D match, TRBD1 (5 bases). The germline CDR1 and CDR2 sequences are SGDLS and YYNGEE. V was shortened by 0 bases and J by 6 bases, with 6 bases between the two germline ends. This CDR3 has 12 amino acids. Variable domain in full (rest from reference TRBV9 and TRBJ1-2): DSGVTQTPKHLITATGQRVTLRCSPRSGDLSVYWYQQSLDQGLQFLIQYYNGEERAKGNILERFSAQQFPDLHSELNLSSLELGDSALYFCASSVGGNGYTFGSGTRLTVV.